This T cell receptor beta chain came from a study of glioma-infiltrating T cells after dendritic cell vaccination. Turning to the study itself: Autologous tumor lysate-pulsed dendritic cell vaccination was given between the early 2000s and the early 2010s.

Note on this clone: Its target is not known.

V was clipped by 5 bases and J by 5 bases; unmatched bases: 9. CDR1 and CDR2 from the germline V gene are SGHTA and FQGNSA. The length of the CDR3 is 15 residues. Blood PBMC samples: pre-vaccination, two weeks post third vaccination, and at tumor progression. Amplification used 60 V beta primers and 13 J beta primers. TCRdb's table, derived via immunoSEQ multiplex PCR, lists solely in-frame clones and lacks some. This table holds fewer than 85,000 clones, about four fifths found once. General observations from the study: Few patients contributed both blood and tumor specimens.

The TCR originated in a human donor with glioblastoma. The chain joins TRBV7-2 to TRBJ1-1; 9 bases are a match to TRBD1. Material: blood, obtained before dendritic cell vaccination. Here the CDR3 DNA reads TGTGCCAGCAGCGGCCCGGACAGGGGATTTACTGAAGCTTTCTTT. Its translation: CASSGPDRGFTEAFF.